This T cell receptor (beta chain) was identified in a study of blood T cell repertoires in COVID-19. About the research overall: Acute and convalescent COVID-19 samples came from the United States, Italy and Spain. T cells, B-cell-depleted T cells, or PBMCs supplied cDNA or gDNA.

Germline V CDR1 and CDR2: SGHDT, YYEEEE. The CDR3 length is 15 residues. The V gene lost 7 bases and the J gene lost 2 bases, with 17 bases spanning the gap. In the authors' methods: Reference gene primer amplification yielded estimated nucleated cell counts. The repertoire was sequenced with immunoSEQ multiplex PCR; TCRdb's copy has only in-frame clones and lacks some. That table gives V, J and clone size, and the DNA gave D and trimming. Of 100,000 to 150,000 clones listed, approximately 80% are singletons. The sample was peripheral blood. The chain carries TRBV5-6 and TRBJ2-3, with D tentatively TRBD2 (7 bases). The TCR originated in a man in his forties or fifties with active or convalescent COVID-19. The CDR3 region is CASGGGLVNTDTQYF. In DNA, the CDR3 is TGTGCCAGCGGGGGCGGACTAGTTAACACAGATACGCAGTATTTT.